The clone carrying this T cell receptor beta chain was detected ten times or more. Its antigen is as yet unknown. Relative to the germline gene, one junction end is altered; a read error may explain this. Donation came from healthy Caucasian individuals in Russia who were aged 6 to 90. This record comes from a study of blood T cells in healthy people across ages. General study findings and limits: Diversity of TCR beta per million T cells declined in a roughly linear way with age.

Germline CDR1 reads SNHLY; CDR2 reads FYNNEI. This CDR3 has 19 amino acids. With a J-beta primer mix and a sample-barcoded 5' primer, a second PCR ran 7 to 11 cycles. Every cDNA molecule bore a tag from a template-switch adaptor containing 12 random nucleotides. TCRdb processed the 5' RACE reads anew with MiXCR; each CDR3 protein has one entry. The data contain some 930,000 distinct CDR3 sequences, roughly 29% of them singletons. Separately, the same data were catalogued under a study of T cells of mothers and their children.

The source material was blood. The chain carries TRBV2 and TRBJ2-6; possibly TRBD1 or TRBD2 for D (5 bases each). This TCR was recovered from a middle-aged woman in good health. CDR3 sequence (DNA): TGTGCCAGCCGTGAAGGTAGAGGTACTGGGGGCTCTGGGGCCAACGTCCTGACTTTC. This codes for CASREGRGTGGSGANVLTF.